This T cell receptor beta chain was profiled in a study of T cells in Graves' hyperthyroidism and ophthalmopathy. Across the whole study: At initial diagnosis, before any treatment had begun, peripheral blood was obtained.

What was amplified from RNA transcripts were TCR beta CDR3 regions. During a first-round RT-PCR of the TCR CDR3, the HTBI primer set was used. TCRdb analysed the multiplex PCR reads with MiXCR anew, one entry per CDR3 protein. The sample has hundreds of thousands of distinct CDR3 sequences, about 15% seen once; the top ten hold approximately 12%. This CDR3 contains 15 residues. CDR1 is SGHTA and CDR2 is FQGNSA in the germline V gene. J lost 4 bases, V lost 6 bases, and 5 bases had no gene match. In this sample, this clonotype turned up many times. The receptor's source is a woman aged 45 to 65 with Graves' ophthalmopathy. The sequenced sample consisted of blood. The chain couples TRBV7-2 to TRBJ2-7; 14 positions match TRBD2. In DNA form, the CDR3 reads TGTGCCAGCAGTAGGGGACTAGCGGGAGTATACGAGCAGTACTTC. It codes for CASSRGLAGVYEQYF.